The following is a T cell receptor beta chain sequence with its context. The data were taken from a study of OX40 agonist ivuxolimab in advanced cancers. Study details: Head and neck, renal cell, melanoma or hepatocellular carcinoma were the cancers that dose-escalation patients had. People who had prior anti-PD-1, anti-PD-L1 or anti-CTLA-4 therapy could take part, and approximately 43% had some.

Germline lookup yields CDR1 MNHNY and CDR2 SVGAGI (reference sequence). V shed 7 bases, J shed 6 bases, and the junction held 6 bases outside the gene matches. The CDR3 extends over 13 amino acids. Generated by immunoSEQ multiplex PCR, the TCRdb table keeps only in-frame clones and is missing some. The table shows about 29,000 clones, with 85% to 90% occurring only once. Sequences were derived from CD4+ or CD8+ T cells sorted from blood, sampled in a trial of the OX40 agonist ivuxolimab. This receptor was obtained from an adult with an advanced solid tumor such as melanoma, head and neck, liver or kidney cancer. V and J are TRBV6-6 and TRBJ1-5; the match to TRBD1 covers 7 bases. CDR3 coding DNA: TGTGCCAGCAAACAGGGGATAGGTCAGCCCCAGCATTTT. Its protein product is CASKQGIGQPQHF.